Shown below are 5 T cell receptor beta chains from a single sample sequenced in a study of blood T cell repertoires in COVID-19. Sequenced by immunoSEQ multiplex PCR; TCRdb stores in-frame clones only, minus some. The data show fewer than 150,000 clones, with around 79% seen just once and roughly a fifth held by the top ten. The source material was peripheral blood. These receptors were taken from a man older than 75 with acute or convalescent COVID-19.

The rearrangement links TRBV3-1 (or the pseudogene TRBV3-2) to TRBJ1-2, with D perhaps TRBD1 (5 bases). This CDR3 spans 13 amino acids. V was trimmed by 0 bases and J by 7 bases, leaving 9 bases between them. The V gene's germline CDR1 is LGHDT and CDR2 YNNKEL (reference sequence). The CDR3 DNA reads TGTGCCAGCAGCCAAGATGCAGGGCTTGGCTACACCTTC. Translation gives CASSQDAGLGYTF.

CDR3 coding DNA: TGTGCCAGTAGTATCTTCCCAGGGGGCAACCCTGAAGCTTTCTTT. Residues: CASSIFPGGNPEAFF. The V and J genes are TRBV19 and TRBJ1-1; 8 bases align to TRBD1. Germline V gene data show CDR1 as LNHDA and CDR2 as SQIVND (reference sequence). V gave up 3 bases and J gave up 6 bases; unmatched junction bases: 9. The CDR3 is 15 residues long. Together with reference TRBV19 and TRBJ1-1, the CDR3 gives the full variable domain: DGGITQSPKYLFRKEGQNVTLSCEQNLNHDAMYWYRQDPGQGLRLIYYSQIVNDFQKGDIAEGYSVSREKKESFPLTVTSAQKNPTAFYLCASSIFPGGNPEAFFGQGTRLTVV.

The chain combines TRBV6-5 with TRBJ2-1; D possibly corresponds to TRBD1 (6 bases). Per the germline V gene, CDR1 is MNHEY and CDR2 is SVGAGI. Between the trimmed V and J ends, which lost 7 bases and 5 bases, there was a span of 18 bases. The CDR3 is 15 residues long. This CDR3 is CASTAGDTFNNEQFF. CDR3 nucleotides: TGTGCCAGCACTGCAGGGGACACTTTTAACAATGAGCAGTTCTTC.

The gene calls are TRBV3-1 (or the pseudogene TRBV3-2) and TRBJ1-1, with 7 bases identical to TRBD1. The length of the CDR3 is 15 residues. CDR1 is LGHDT and CDR2 is YNNKEL in the germline V gene (reference sequence). Trimming removed 5 bases from V and 4 bases from J; junction bases left unmatched: 10. CDR3 residues: CASSYSGQASTEAFF. CDR3 sequence (DNA): TGTGCCAGCAGCTATTCAGGACAGGCGAGCACTGAAGCTTTCTTT.

This chain's CDR3 is CAWSTGFADTIYF. The CDR3 bases are TGTGCCTGGAGTACAGGGTTTGCGGACACCATATATTTT. V usage is TRBV30 and J usage is TRBJ1-3; TRBD1 might be the D (6 bases). V dropped 2 bases and J dropped 8 bases, with 13 bases sitting between them. The germline gives CDR1 GTSNPN, CDR2 SVGIG (reference sequence). The CDR3 has 13 residues.